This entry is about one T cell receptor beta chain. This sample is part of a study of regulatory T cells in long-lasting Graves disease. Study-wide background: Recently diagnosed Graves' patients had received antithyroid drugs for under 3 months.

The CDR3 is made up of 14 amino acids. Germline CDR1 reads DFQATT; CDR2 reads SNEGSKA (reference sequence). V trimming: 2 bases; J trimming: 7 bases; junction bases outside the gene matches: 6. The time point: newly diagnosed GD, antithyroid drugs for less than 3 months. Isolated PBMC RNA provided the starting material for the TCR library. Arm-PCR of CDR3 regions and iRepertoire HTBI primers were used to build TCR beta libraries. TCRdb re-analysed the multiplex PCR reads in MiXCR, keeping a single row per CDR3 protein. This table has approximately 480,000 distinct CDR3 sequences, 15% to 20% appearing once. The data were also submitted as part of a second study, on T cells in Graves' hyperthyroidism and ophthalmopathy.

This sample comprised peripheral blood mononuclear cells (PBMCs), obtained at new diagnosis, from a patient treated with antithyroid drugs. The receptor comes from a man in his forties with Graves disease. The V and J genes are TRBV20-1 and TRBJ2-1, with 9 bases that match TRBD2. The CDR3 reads CSARFALAGNEQFF. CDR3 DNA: TGCAGTGCTAGATTCGCGCTAGCGGGGAATGAGCAGTTCTTC.